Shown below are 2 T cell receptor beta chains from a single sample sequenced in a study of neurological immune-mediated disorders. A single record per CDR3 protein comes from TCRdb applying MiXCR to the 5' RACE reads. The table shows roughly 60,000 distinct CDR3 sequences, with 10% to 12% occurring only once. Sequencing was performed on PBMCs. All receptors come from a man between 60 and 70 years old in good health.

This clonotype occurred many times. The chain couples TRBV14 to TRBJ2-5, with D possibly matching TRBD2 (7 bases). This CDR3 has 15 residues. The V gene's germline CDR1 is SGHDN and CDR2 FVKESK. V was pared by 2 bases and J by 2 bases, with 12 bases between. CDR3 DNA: TGTGCCAGCAGCCAACGGGGAGGGGGACAAGAGACCCAGTACTTC. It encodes CASSQRGGGQETQYF.

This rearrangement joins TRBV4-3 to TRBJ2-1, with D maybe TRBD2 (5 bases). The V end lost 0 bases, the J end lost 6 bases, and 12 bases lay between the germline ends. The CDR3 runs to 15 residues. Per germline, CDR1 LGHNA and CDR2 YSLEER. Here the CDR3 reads CASSQEGGRGNEQFF. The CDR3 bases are TGCGCCAGCAGCCAAGAAGGAGGCCGAGGCAATGAGCAGTTCTTC.